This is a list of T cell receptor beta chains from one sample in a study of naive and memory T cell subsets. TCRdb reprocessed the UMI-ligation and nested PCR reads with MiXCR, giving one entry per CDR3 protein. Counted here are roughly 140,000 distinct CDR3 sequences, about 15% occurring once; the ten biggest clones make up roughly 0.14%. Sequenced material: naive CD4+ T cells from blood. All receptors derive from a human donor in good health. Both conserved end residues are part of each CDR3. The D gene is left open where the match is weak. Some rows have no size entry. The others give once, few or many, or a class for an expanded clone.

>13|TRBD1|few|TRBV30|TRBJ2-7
TGTGCCGGCGACAGGGGGGGCTCCTACGAGCAGTACTTC
CAGDRGGSYEQYF
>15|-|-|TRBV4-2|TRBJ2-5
TGTGCCAGCAGCCAAGATCCCTCACGGGGGGAGACCCAGTACTTC
CASSQDPSRGETQYF
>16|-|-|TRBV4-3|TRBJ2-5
TGCGCCAGCAGCCAAGCTACGGGGCGGACTGGGGAGACCCAGTACTTC
CASSQATGRTGETQYF
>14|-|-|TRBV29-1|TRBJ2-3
TGCAGCGTTGAAGGGTCCGGTTCCACAGATACGCAGTATTTT
CSVEGSGSTDTQYF
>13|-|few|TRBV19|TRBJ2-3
TGTGCCAGTAGTCTTTCGCCACCAGATACGCAGTATTTT
CASSLSPPDTQYF
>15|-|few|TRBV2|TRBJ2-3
TGTGCCAGCAGTGAAGGTTATGCGAACACAGATACGCAGTATTTT
CASSEGYANTDTQYF
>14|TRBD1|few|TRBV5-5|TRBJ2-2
TGTGCCAGCAGGACAGGGCTACACACCGGGGAGCTGTTTTTT
CASRTGLHTGELFF
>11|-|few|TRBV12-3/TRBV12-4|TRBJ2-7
TGTGCCAGCAGCCACGGGTGGCAGCAGTACTTC
CASSHGWQQYF
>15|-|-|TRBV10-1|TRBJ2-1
TGCGCCAGCAGTGTCGGTCCCCTTCCCTACAATGAGCAGTTCTTC
CASSVGPLPYNEQFF
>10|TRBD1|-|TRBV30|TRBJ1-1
TGTGCCTGGGGGACAGGGATAGCTTTCTTT
CAWGTGIAFF
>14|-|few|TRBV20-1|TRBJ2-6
TGCAGTGCTGAAGAGGGTTCTGGGGCCAACGTCCTGACTTTC
CSAEEGSGANVLTF
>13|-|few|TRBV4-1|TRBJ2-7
TGCGCCAGCAGCCAAGGCAGGACCTACGAGCAGTACTTC
CASSQGRTYEQYF